This T cell receptor (beta chain) originates from a study of cytomegalovirus exposure and HLA in healthy donors. The wider study: The roughly 120 million unique TCR beta sequences, from around 200 million T cells, were found by an earlier analysis. The study's findings and limits: In a later analysis, compared with equally common non-associated chains, HLA-associated beta chains were more expanded. Among donors in an Asian-associated ancestry cluster, a later analysis reportedly found fewer N-insertions than the roughly 650-donor mean. Sequencing depth roughly uniform across donors was assumed in presence/absence analyses.

Remarks on this clone: The antigen is undetermined.

Amplification used 60 Vbeta primers and 13 Jbeta primers. The repertoire was sequenced with immunoSEQ multiplex PCR; TCRdb's copy has only in-frame clones and lacks some. The repertoire table contains 45,000 to 60,000 clones. The sequence came from a male donor in good health and CMV-seronegative. The specimen sequenced was PBMCs.

The CDR3, as DNA: TGTGCCAGCTCACCACCGGTGGGGGGGAGTGAGCAGTACTTC. As protein: CASSPPVGGSEQYF. V gene TRBV18 combines with J gene TRBJ2-7; the match to TRBD2 covers 7 bases. Germline V gives CDR1 KGHSH, CDR2 LQKENI. V gave up 0 bases and J gave up 7 bases; unmatched junction bases: 6. CDR3 length: 14 residues.